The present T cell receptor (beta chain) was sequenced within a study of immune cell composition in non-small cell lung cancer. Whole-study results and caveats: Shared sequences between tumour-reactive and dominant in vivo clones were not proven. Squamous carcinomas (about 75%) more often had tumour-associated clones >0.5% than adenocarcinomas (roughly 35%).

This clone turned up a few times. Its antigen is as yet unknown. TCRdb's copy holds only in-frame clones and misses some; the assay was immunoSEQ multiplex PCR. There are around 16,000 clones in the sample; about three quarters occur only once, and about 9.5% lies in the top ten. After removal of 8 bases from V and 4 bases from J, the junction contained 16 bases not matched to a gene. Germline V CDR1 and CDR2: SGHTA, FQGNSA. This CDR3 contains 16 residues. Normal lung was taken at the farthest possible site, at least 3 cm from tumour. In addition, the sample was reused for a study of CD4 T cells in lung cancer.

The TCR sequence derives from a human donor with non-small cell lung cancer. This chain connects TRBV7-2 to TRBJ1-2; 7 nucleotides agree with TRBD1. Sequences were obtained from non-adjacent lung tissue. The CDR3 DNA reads TGTGCCAGCCCCGTAAACGAGGGACAGTGGGGCTATGGCTACACCTTC. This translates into CASPVNEGQWGYGYTF.